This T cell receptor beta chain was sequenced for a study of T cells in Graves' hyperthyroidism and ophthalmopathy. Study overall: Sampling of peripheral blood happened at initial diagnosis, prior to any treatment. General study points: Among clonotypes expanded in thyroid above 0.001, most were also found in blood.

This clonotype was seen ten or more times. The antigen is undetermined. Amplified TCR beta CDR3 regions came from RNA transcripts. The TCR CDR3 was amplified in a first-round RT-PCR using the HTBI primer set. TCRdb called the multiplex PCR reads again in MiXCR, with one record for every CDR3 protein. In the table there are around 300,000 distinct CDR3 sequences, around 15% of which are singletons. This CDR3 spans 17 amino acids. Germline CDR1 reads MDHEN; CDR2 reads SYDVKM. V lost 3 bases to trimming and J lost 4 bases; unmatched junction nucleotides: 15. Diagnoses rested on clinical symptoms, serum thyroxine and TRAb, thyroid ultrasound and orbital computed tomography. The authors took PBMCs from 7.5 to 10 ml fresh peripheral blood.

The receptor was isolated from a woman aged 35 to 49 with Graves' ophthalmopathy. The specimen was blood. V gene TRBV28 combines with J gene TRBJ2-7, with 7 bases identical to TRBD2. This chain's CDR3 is CASSFPSGQKSGYEQYF. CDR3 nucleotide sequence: TGTGCCAGCAGTTTTCCTAGCGGCCAAAAAAGCGGATACGAGCAGTACTTC.